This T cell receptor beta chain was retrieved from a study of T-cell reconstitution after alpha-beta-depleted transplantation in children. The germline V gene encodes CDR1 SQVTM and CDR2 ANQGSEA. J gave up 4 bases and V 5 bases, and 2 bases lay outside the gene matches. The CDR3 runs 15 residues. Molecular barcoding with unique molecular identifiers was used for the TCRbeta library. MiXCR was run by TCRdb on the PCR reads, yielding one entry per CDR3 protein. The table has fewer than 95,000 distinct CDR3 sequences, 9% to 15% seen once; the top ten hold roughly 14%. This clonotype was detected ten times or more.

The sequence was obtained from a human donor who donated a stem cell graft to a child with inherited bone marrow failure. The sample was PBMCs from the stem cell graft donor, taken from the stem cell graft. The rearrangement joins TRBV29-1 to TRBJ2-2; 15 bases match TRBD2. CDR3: CSVRGLAGGTGELFF. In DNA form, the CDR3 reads TGCAGCGTTCGGGGACTAGCGGGAGGCACCGGGGAGCTGTTTTTT.